Below, 25 T cell receptor beta chains from the same sample are listed, as sequenced in a study of read filtering for tumor transcriptome and immune sequencing. The library was built from roughly 400 ng RNA with molecular barcoded adaptors for alpha/delta and beta/gamma chains. TCRdb ran MiXCR on the reads and lists one entry per CDR3 protein. This table holds roughly 93,000 distinct CDR3 sequences, under 25% found once. Sequencing was carried out using a population of CD138-negative cells sorted from bone marrow. All receptors derive from a donor at least 40 years old with multiple myeloma.

The sample holds a few counts of this clonotype. At one boundary the junction diverges from the germline segment, which might be a read error. V gene TRBV6-5 combines with J gene TRBJ2-1; D is unresolved. This CDR3 spans 15 amino acids. The germline CDR1 and CDR2 sequences are MNHEY and SVGAGI. The CDR3 DNA sequence: TGTGCCAGCAGTGATCGGGTATGGTTCTACAATAAGCAGTTCTTC. Residues: CASSDRVWFYNKQFF.

Many counts were recorded for this clonotype. V is TRBV28 and J is TRBJ2-5; TRBD1 matches 10 bases. CDR1 and CDR2 from the germline V gene are MDHEN and SYDVKM. CDR3 length equals 13 residues. J gave up 6 bases and V 8 bases, and 6 bases lay outside the gene matches. In DNA form, the CDR3 reads TGTGCCAGCCTGACAGGGGGCAGGAAGACCCAGTACTTC. This encodes CASLTGGRKTQYF.

This clonotype appeared a few times. This clone may be a read error of a much larger clone one base away. This CDR3 fails to terminate in the conserved phenylalanine or tryptophan, so it likely reflects a read error. This chain links TRBV11-3 with TRBJ2-1; tentatively, D is TRBD1 or TRBD2 (5 bases each). CDR3 length equals 16 residues. Trimming removed 5 bases from V and 9 bases from J, with 23 bases in between. Germline V lookup: CDR1 SGHNT, CDR2 YENEEA. The CDR3 sequence: CASSLHPVPWGSEQFC. Here the CDR3 DNA reads TGTGCCAGCAGCCTCCACCCGGTCCCCTGGGGGTCTGAGCAGTTCTGC.

Points on this clonotype: Being one base from a much bigger clone, this may be a read error. The rearrangement joins TRBV7-2 to TRBJ1-6; the D is unclear. Per germline, CDR1 SGHTA and CDR2 FQGNSA. The V end was cut by 2 bases, the J end by 10 bases, with 12 bases between. This CDR3 region has 14 residues. CDR3 sequence: CASSLHGAGSPLHF. DNA for the CDR3: TGTGCCAGCAGCTTACATGGTGCGGGGTCACCCCTCCACTTT.

Ten or more counts support this clonotype. The chain has TRBV7-3 and TRBJ2-1; no clear D. Germline-derived CDR1 and CDR2 are SGHTA and FQGTGA. The CDR3 runs to 12 residues. V was cut by 1 base and J by 10 bases, with 8 bases left in between. The chain's CDR3 is CASSLMTLEQFF. The CDR3 DNA reads as TGTGCCAGCAGCTTAATGACCCTAGAGCAGTTCTTC.

This clonotype was found once. The junction shows a germline mismatch at one end, possibly a read error. The V call is TRBV2, the J call TRBJ2-3; 8 nucleotides line up with TRBD2. CDR3 size: 19 residues. Germline CDR1 reads SNHLY; CDR2 reads FYNNEI. CDR3 bases: TGCGCCAGCAGCCCCCGACTAATAGCGGGGAAACGCTCCACAGATACGCGGTATTTT. Its translation: CASSPRLIAGKRSTDTRYF.

On this clonotype: A read error is possible here, since a much larger clone lies one base away. The chain employs TRBV5-1 and TRBJ2-5; tentatively, D is TRBD1 (8 bases). From germline, CDR1 is SGHRS and CDR2 YFSETQ. This CDR3 is built from 14 residues. Trimming took off 2 bases at V and 4 bases at J, with 12 bases between the two ends. CDR3 nucleotides: TGCGCCAGCAGCTTTACAGGGGGGGGAGAGACCCAGTACTTC. Translated, it gives CASSFTGGGETQYF.

There are many counts of this clonotype. The rearrangement joins TRBV20-1 to TRBJ2-1; 7 bases align to TRBD2. V shed 3 bases, J shed 0 bases, and the junction held 2 bases outside the gene matches. Germline V CDR1 and CDR2: DFQATT, SNEGSKA (reference sequence). The CDR3 extends over 14 amino acids. The CDR3: CSASAGVSYNEQFF. The CDR3 region has the DNA TGCAGTGCTAGTGCGGGGGTCTCCTACAATGAGCAGTTCTTC.

The chain links TRBV28 to TRBJ1-2, with D uncertain. The CDR3 has 12 amino acids. Trimming shortened V by 5 bases and J by 2 bases, and 6 bases separated the two germline ends. The germline V gene has CDR1 MDHEN and CDR2 SYDVKM. The CDR3 DNA sequence: TGTGCCAGCAGTCCCCAGAACTATGGCTACACCTTC. Translation gives CASSPQNYGYTF.

Within the sample, this clonotype is medium-sized. CDR3 residues: CASSLDWNSYNEQFF. Written as DNA, the CDR3 is TGTGCCAGCAGCTTAGACTGGAACTCCTACAATGAGCAGTTCTTC. This chain connects TRBV11-2 to TRBJ2-1; D is undetermined. The V gene lost 0 bases and the J gene lost 0 bases, with 6 bases spanning the gap. The CDR3 extends over 15 amino acids. Germline V gene lookup returns CDR1 SGHAT and CDR2 FQNNGV.

This clonotype was seen ten or more times. The genes are TRBV27 and TRBJ2-7; 7 bases map to TRBD1. CDR3 length: 12 residues. Germline assignment: CDR1 MNHEY and CDR2 SMNVEV (reference sequence). V lost 6 bases and J lost 7; bases outside the gene matches: 6. CDR3: CASRTGTGEQYF. CDR3 sequence (DNA): TGTGCCAGCAGGACAGGGACGGGGGAGCAGTACTTC.

This clonotype was seen at least ten times. The rearrangement joins TRBV7-2 to TRBJ2-1; tentatively, D is TRBD1 (5 bases). The CDR3 sequence is 15 residues long. Trimming removed 5 bases from V and 0 bases from J, with 11 bases in between. Per the germline V gene, CDR1 is SGHTA and CDR2 is FQGNSA. CDR3 in amino acids: CASSADRSSYNEQFF. DNA of the CDR3: TGTGCCAGCAGCGCAGACAGATCCTCCTACAATGAGCAGTTCTTC.

The table lists this clonotype with many counts. The chain uses TRBV5-1 and TRBJ2-1; 13 nucleotides agree with TRBD2. CDR3 length equals 16 residues. Looked up from germline, CDR1 is SGHRS and CDR2 is YFSETQ. Losses at the gene ends were 4 bases for V and 7 bases for J; bases not matched to a gene: 8. The CDR3 DNA reads as TGCGCCAGCAGCCTTGGACTAGCGGGGGCTTTGAATGAGCAGTTCTTC. Residues: CASSLGLAGALNEQFF.

In this sample, this clonotype turned up once. This may be a read error, as it is one base from a much larger clone. In DNA form, the CDR3 reads TGTGCCAGCAGGCCCGACAGGGCCGAGAGTAATCAGCCCCGGCATTTT. Its translation is CASRPDRAESNQPRHF. V is TRBV28 and J is TRBJ1-5; TRBD1 aligns across 7 bases. Germline V gives CDR1 MDHEN, CDR2 SYDVKM. The CDR3 extends over 16 amino acids.

This clonotype occurred many times. J is TRBJ2-7 and V is TRBV5-1; 7 nucleotides align to TRBD1. The CDR3 is 13 residues long. Germline CDR1 is SGHRS and CDR2 is YFSETQ. The J segment lost 2 bases and the V segment lost 2 bases, leaving 1 base of the junction unmatched. CDR3 in DNA: TGCGCCAGCAGCTTCGGGACAGCCTACGAGCAGTACTTC. Translating gives CASSFGTAYEQYF.

A remark on this clonotype: This may come from a read error, since a much larger clone is one base off. The V call is TRBV28, the J call TRBJ1-5, with D hard to call. Trimming stripped 7 bases from V and 6 bases from J, with 16 bases between. Germline V gene data show CDR1 as MDHEN and CDR2 as SYDVKM. This CDR3 has 14 amino acids. The CDR3, as DNA: TGTGCCAGCAATCCCCCGGGCAGCTTTCAGCCCCAGCATTTT. Translation: CASNPPGSFQPQHF. Together with reference TRBV28 and TRBJ1-5, the CDR3 gives the full variable domain: DVKVTQSSRYLVKRTGEKVFLECVQDMDHENMFWYRQDPGLGLRLIYFSYDVKMKEKGDIPEGYSVSREKKERFSLILESASTNQTSMYLCASNPPGSFQPQHFGDGTRLSIL.

There are a few counts of this clonotype. The chain combines TRBV12-5 with TRBJ2-3, with D perhaps matching TRBD2 (5 bases). The CDR3 sequence is 14 residues long. V lost 1 base to trimming and J lost 5 bases, with 10 bases between them. Per germline, CDR1 LGHNT and CDR2 FRNRAP. CDR3 sequence (DNA): TGTGCTAGTGGTTTGGGACCAGAGGGAGATACGCAGTATTTT. Amino acids: CASGLGPEGDTQYF.

On this clonotype itself: This may stem from a read error, because a much larger clone lies one nucleotide away. The chain has TRBV5-1 and TRBJ2-5; D call uncertain. The ends were cut back, 5 bases at V and 5 bases at J, with 10 bases in the middle. The CDR3 consists of 12 residues. Germline-derived CDR1 and CDR2 are SGHRS and YFSETQ. CDR3 region: CASREPEETQYF. CDR3 nucleotide sequence: TGCGCCAGCAGGGAACCGGAGGAGACCCAGTACTTC.

This clonotype was seen at least ten times. The rearrangement uses TRBV18 and TRBJ1-1; D is ambiguous. This CDR3 spans 15 amino acids. Per germline, CDR1 KGHSH and CDR2 LQKENI. V was clipped by 0 bases and J by 3 bases, with 11 bases between them. The CDR3 bases are TGTGCCAGCTCACCACCGGGTATTATGCACACTGAAGCTTTCTTT. Its translation is CASSPPGIMHTEAFF.

This clonotype was detected many times. The chain links TRBV7-3 to TRBJ2-1, with unresolved D. Germline values: CDR1 SGHTA, CDR2 FQGTGA. Trimming removed 5 bases at V and 2 bases at J, with 13 bases between. The CDR3 consists of 15 residues. CDR3 DNA: TGTGCCAGCAGCCCAAAGCGCGATCCCTACAATGAGCAGTTCTTC. Its protein product is CASSPKRDPYNEQFF.

This clonotype showed up many times. This chain joins TRBV12-3 or TRBV12-4 and TRBJ2-1; 9 bases line up with TRBD1. The CDR3 extends over 16 amino acids. Trimming cost V 2 bases and J 7 bases; bases outside gene matches: 9. The CDR3, as DNA: TGTGCCAGCAGTTTAAGATCGGACAGGGGCTTAAATGAGCAGTTCTTC. Translated: CASSLRSDRGLNEQFF.

This clonotype appeared many times. The CDR3 DNA reads as TGTGCCAGCAGCCCCACTGGAGGGGTACCAGATACGCAGTATTTT. Protein: CASSPTGGVPDTQYF. The J gene is TRBJ2-3, the V gene TRBV7-3, with D maybe TRBD2 (6 bases). This CDR3 is 15 amino acids long. Trimming left V 5 bases short and J 4 bases short, with 16 bases between. Germline-derived CDR1 and CDR2 are SGHTA and FQGTGA.

This clonotype was detected once. In DNA form, the CDR3 reads TGTGCCAGCAGCTTAGTGAACCAAGAGACCCAGTACTTC. This gives the protein CASSLVNQETQYF. V and J are TRBV7-6 and TRBJ2-5; D not certain. Deletions cut 1 base from V and 0 bases from J, with 3 bases between. The CDR3 has 13 residues. Germline CDR1 reads SGHVS; CDR2 reads FNYEAQ.

This chain links TRBV12-3 or TRBV12-4 with TRBJ1-1; D unclear. CDR3 length: 17 amino acids. Trimming took off 0 bases at V and 5 bases at J, with 19 bases between the two ends. This CDR3 reads CASSLALAPAAGTEAFF. The CDR3 DNA is TGTGCCAGCAGTTTAGCGCTCGCCCCGGCGGCGGGGACTGAAGCTTTCTTT.

This clonotype was recorded many times. J is TRBJ1-1 and V is TRBV7-9; D unresolved. Trimming took off 3 bases at V and 5 bases at J, with 10 bases between the two ends. CDR1 and CDR2 from the germline V gene are SEHNR and FQNEAQ (reference sequence). The CDR3 sequence is 13 residues long. Written as DNA, the CDR3 is TGTGCCAGCAGCTTGTTTGGTGGGACTGAAGCTTTCTTT. Translated: CASSLFGGTEAFF.